The sequence of this T cell receptor beta chain was determined in a study of Ad26.COV2.S vaccination and SARS-CoV-2 variants. General study findings and limits: People who got the vaccine had more spike-specific TCR breadth than people who got placebo.

As to this clone: Its specificity is not known.

V dropped 3 bases and J dropped 2; count of bases not matched to a gene: 6. This CDR3 region has 16 residues. The V gene's germline CDR1 is SGHTA and CDR2 FQGNSA. The method was immunoSEQ multiplex PCR; TCRdb's version includes in-frame clones alone and lacks a portion of them. This table holds tens of thousands of clones, more than 70% found once. The chain employs TRBV7-2 and TRBJ2-2; the match to TRBD2 covers 7 bases. The sample in question was peripheral blood, obtained after recovery from COVID-19. The receptor's source is a human donor who had recovered from COVID-19. The CDR3 region has the DNA TGTGCCAGCAGCTTCCCCCCTAGCGGTAACACCGGGGAGCTGTTTTTT. It specifies CASSFPPSGNTGELFF.